Sequencing of this T cell receptor (beta chain) was carried out in a study of early T cells in non-severe SARS-CoV-2 infection. In the study overall: Bulk RNA taken from unsorted whole blood was sequenced, leaving chains unpaired. The study's findings and limits: Anti-spike CD8 responses were favored in VDJdb matching, and private and CD4 specificities were missed.

This clonotype occurred a few times. Its antigen is undetermined. V lost 2 bases and J 4 bases, leaving 17 bases between the germline ends. In germline, CDR1 is LGHDT, CDR2 YNNKEL (reference sequence). The CDR3 has 16 residues. Unique molecular identifiers were attached to individual cDNA molecules. TCRdb redid the calling of the 5' RACE reads with MiXCR, one entry per CDR3 protein. This table has tens of thousands of distinct CDR3 sequences, about an eighth appearing once. The J gene is TRBJ2-5, the V gene TRBV3-1; D remains unclear. This clonotype was obtained from an adult who was a healthcare worker with PCR-confirmed SARS-CoV-2 infection or an uninfected control (not recorded which). Sequencing was done on a sample of whole blood. The CDR3 reads CASSQNYRVLGETQYF. For the CDR3, the DNA is TGTGCCAGCAGCCAAAACTACCGGGTCTTGGGAGAGACCCAGTACTTC.